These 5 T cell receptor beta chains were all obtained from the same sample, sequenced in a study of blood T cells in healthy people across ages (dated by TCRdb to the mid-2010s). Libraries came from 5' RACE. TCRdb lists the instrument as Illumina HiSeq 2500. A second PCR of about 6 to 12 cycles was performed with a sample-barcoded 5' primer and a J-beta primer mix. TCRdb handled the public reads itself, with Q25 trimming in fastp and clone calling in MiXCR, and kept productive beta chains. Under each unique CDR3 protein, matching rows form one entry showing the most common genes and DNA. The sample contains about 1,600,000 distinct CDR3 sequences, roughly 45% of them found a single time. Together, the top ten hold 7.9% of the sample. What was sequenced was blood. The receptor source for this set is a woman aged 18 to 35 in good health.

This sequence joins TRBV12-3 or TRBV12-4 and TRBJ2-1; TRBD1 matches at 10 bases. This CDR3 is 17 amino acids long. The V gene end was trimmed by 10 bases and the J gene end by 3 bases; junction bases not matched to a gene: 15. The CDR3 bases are TGTGCCAACACCCGCATCCCCGGGACAGGGGACTACAATGAGCAGTTCTTC. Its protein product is CANTRIPGTGDYNEQFF.

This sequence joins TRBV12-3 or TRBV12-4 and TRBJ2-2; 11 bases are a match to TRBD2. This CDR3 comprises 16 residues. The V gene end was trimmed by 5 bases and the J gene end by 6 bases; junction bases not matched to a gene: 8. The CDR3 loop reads CASSPTSGGVAGELFF. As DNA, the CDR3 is TGTGCCAGCAGTCCAACTAGCGGGGGAGTTGCCGGGGAGCTGTTTTTT.

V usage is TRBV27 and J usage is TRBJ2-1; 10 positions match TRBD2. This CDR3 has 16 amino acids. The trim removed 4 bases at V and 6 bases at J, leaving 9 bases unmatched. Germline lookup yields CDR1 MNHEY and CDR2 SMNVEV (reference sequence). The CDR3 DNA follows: TGTGCCAGCAGTTCCCGGACTAGCGGAGTGATCAATGAGCAGTTCTTC. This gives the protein CASSSRTSGVINEQFF.

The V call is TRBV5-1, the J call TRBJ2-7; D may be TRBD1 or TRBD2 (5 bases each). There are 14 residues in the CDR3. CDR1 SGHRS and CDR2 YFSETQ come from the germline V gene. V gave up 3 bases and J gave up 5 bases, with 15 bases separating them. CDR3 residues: CASSYGTSVDEQYF. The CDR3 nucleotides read TGCGCCAGCAGCTACGGGACCTCCGTCGACGAGCAGTACTTC.

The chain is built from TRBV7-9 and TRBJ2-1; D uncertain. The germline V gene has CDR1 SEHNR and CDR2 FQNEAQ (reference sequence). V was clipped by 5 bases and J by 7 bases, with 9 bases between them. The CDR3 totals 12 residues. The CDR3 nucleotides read TGTGCCAGCAGCCTAAATGTTAATGAGCAGTTCTTC. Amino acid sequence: CASSLNVNEQFF.